This is a list of T cell receptor gamma chains from one sample in a study of Vδ1+ human thymocytes. TCRdb reprocessed the multiplex PCR reads using CATT. The data show around 30,000 gamma-chain clones, with around 20% seen just once and under 2% held by the top ten. The sample taken for sequencing was Vdelta1+ gamma-delta thymocytes from the thymus. The source of these receptors is a boy under two years old who had congenital heart surgery. Both conserved end residues are part of each CDR3. Some rows mark clone size as missing; the rest say once, few, many or name a class of expanded clone.

abundance: few
v_gene: TRGV2
j_gene: TRGJ1/TRGJ2
CDR3nt: TGTGCCACCTGGGATAGCGACGTTTATTATAAGAAACTCTTT
CDR3aa: CATWDSDVYYKKLF

abundance: NA
v_gene: TRGV8
j_gene: TRGJ1/TRGJ2
CDR3nt: TGTGCCACCTGGGATAACGTGAAACTCTTT
CDR3aa: CATWDNVKLF

abundance: few
v_gene: TRGV9
j_gene: TRGJ1/TRGJ2
CDR3nt: TGTGCCTTGTGGGAGGACGGCCTCCGGAAACTCTTT
CDR3aa: CALWEDGLRKLF

abundance: NA
v_gene: TRGV9
j_gene: TRGJ1/TRGJ2
CDR3nt: TGTGCCTTGTGGGAACACTCAAAGAAACTCTTT
CDR3aa: CALWEHSKKLF

abundance: medium-sized
v_gene: TRGV9
j_gene: TRGJ1/TRGJ2
CDR3nt: TGTGCCTTGTGGGAGAGGTATAAGAAACTCTTT
CDR3aa: CALWERYKKLF

abundance: NA
v_gene: TRGV3
j_gene: TRGJP2
CDR3nt: TGTGCCGCCTGGGACAGGCACGCTCGCAAGACGTTT
CDR3aa: CAAWDRHARKTF

abundance: NA
v_gene: TRGV5
j_gene: TRGJ1/TRGJ2
CDR3nt: TGTGCCACCTGGGACAGGCCTACTAGGTTTAAGAAACTCTTT
CDR3aa: CATWDRPTRFKKLF

abundance: NA
v_gene: TRGV5
j_gene: TRGJP2
CDR3nt: TGTGCCACCTGGGACAGGCAGAGTAGTGATTGGATCAAGACGTTT
CDR3aa: CATWDRQSSDWIKTF

abundance: NA
v_gene: TRGV4
j_gene: TRGJ1/TRGJ2
CDR3nt: TGTGCCACCTGGGGCGCCAATTATAAGAAACTCTTT
CDR3aa: CATWGANYKKLF

abundance: few
v_gene: TRGV5
j_gene: TRGJ1/TRGJ2
CDR3nt: TGTGCCACCTGGGACAGGCCCGGTAAGAAACTCTTT
CDR3aa: CATWDRPGKKLF

abundance: NA
v_gene: TRGV5
j_gene: TRGJ1/TRGJ2
CDR3nt: TGTGCCACCTGGGAATTGAGGAAGAAACTCTTT
CDR3aa: CATWELRKKLF

abundance: few
v_gene: TRGV5
j_gene: TRGJP2
CDR3nt: TGTGCCACCTCTCAACGTGATTGGATCAAGACGTTT
CDR3aa: CATSQRDWIKTF

abundance: few
v_gene: TRGV2
j_gene: TRGJ1/TRGJ2
CDR3nt: TGTGCCACCTGGGGCAGCCTATATTATAAGAAACTCTTT
CDR3aa: CATWGSLYYKKLF

abundance: NA
v_gene: TRGV2
j_gene: TRGJ1/TRGJ2
CDR3nt: TGTGCCACCTGGGACGGGCCGGGCTATTATAAGAAACTCTTT
CDR3aa: CATWDGPGYYKKLF

abundance: few
v_gene: TRGV4
j_gene: TRGJP2
CDR3nt: TGTGCCGCCTGGGATGCTGGTAGTGATTGGATCAAGACGTTT
CDR3aa: CAAWDAGSDWIKTF